Listed below are T cell receptor beta chains from one sample, sequenced in a study of T cells after yellow fever vaccination. TCRdb re-analysed the 5' RACE reads in MiXCR, keeping a single row per CDR3 protein. The sample lists 200,000 to 300,000 distinct CDR3 sequences, more than 6.5% occurring once. This specimen was CD4+ T cells sorted from PBMCs, taken on the day of the yellow fever booster vaccination. The receptors stem from a man aged 25-45 years who received the YFV17D yellow fever vaccine. Both conserved end residues are part of each CDR3. A D gene is named only where the DNA matches it firmly. Where a row states a size, it is once, few, many or the class of an expanded clone; other rows omit it.

d_gene	abundance	v_gene	j_gene	CDR3aa	CDR3nt
TRBD2	few	TRBV5-8	TRBJ2-1	CASSGTSGRAWGEQFF	TGTGCCAGCAGCGGGACTAGCGGGAGGGCCTGGGGTGAGCAGTTCTTC
.	.	TRBV29-1	TRBJ2-1	CSVSRGSNEQFF	TGCAGCGTCTCACGGGGTTCGAATGAGCAGTTCTTC
TRBD1	few	TRBV14	TRBJ2-7	CASSRTGTFYEQYF	TGTGCCAGCAGCCGGACAGGGACCTTTTACGAGCAGTACTTC
.	many	TRBV12-3/TRBV12-4	TRBJ2-3	CASSLVVLSTDTQYF	TGTGCCAGCAGTTTAGTTGTACTAAGCACAGATACGCAGTATTTT
.	few	TRBV6-1	TRBJ1-3	CASRTTRSGNTIYF	TGTGCCAGCAGAACCACCCGATCTGGAAACACCATATATTTT
.	many	TRBV4-3	TRBJ2-7	CASSQNWGPYEQYF	TGCGCCAGCAGCCAAAATTGGGGGCCCTACGAGCAGTACTTC
TRBD2	.	TRBV15	TRBJ2-2	CATKGLAGGTNTGVLFF	TGTGCCACCAAAGGACTAGCGGGAGGGACGAACACCGGGGTGCTGTTTTTT
.	many	TRBV12-3/TRBV12-4	TRBJ1-1	CASSFGGGTEAFF	TGTGCCAGCAGTTTTGGGGGGGGCACTGAAGCTTTCTTT
.	few	TRBV5-1	TRBJ2-2	CASSPREGAVTGELFF	TGCGCCAGCAGCCCCAGGGAGGGGGCGGTCACCGGGGAGCTGTTTTTT
TRBD1	.	TRBV7-9	TRBJ2-7	CAISSGLDRVMSYEQYF	TGTGCCATCAGCTCCGGGCTCGACAGGGTCATGTCCTACGAGCAGTACTTC
.	many	TRBV3-1	TRBJ2-7	CASSQVGAYEQYF	TGTGCCAGCAGCCAAGTCGGGGCTTACGAGCAGTACTTC
TRBD1	many	TRBV6-1	TRBJ2-7	CASNRDRGEYEQYF	TGTGCCAGCAATCGGGACAGGGGAGAGTACGAGCAGTACTTC
TRBD1	.	TRBV7-3	TRBJ2-1	CASSLRTGGWDEQFF	TGTGCCAGCAGCTTAAGGACAGGGGGTTGGGATGAGCAGTTCTTC
.	.	TRBV12-3/TRBV12-4	TRBJ2-3	CASSRNGLLTDTQYF	TGTGCCAGCAGTAGGAATGGACTACTCACAGATACGCAGTATTTT
.	.	TRBV29-1	TRBJ2-3	CSALGIRGVSTDTQYF	TGCAGCGCCCTGGGGATCCGGGGCGTTAGCACAGATACGCAGTATTTT
.	many	TRBV12-3/TRBV12-4	TRBJ2-3	CASSRDTITDTQYF	TGTGCCAGCAGCCGGGACACGATCACAGATACGCAGTATTTT